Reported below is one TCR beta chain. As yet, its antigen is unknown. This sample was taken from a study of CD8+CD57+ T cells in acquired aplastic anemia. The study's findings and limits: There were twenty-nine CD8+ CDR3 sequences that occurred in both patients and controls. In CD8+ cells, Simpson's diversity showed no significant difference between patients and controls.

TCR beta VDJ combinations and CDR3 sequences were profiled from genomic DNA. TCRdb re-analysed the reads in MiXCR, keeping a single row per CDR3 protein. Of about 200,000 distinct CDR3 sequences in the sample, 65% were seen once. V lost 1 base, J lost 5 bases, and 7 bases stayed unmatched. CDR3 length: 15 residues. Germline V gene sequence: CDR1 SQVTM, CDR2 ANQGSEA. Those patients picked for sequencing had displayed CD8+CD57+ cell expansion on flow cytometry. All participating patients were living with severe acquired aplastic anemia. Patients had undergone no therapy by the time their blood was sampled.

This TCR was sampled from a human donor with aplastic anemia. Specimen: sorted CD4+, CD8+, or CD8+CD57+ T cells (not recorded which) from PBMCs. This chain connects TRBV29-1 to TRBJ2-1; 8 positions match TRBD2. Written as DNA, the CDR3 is TGCAGCGTTGAAGTCCTACTAGCGGAGAACAATGAGCAGTTCTTC. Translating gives CSVEVLLAENNEQFF.